These 5 T cell receptor beta chains share one sample of origin, sequenced in a study of identical twins. TCRdb re-derived calls from the 5' RACE reads in MiXCR, one entry per CDR3 protein. This sample yields some 1,600,000 distinct CDR3 sequences, of which roughly 35% are seen a single time; 0.25% to 0.3% belongs to the top ten. The material sequenced was cord blood. All receptors derive from a newborn girl in good health.

This clonotype was picked up a small number of times. This rearrangement joins TRBV9 to TRBJ2-5; no reliable D call. The CDR3 covers 13 residues. Germline assignment: CDR1 SGDLS and CDR2 YYNGEE. The V end lost 2 bases, the J end lost 2 bases, and 7 bases lay between the germline ends. CDR3 sequence: CASSVTPQETQYF. CDR3 sequence (DNA): TGTGCCAGCAGCGTTACCCCACAAGAGACCCAGTACTTC.

This chain connects TRBV27 to TRBJ2-1, with 7 bases identical to TRBD2. Germline assignment: CDR1 MNHEY and CDR2 SMNVEV (reference sequence). The CDR3 runs 15 residues. V was clipped by 7 bases and J by 6 bases; unmatched bases: 12. The CDR3 bases are TGTGCCAGCACCTCGGTTTGGGCTAGCGGCAATGAGCAGTTCTTC. Its translation: CASTSVWASGNEQFF.

About this clonotype itself: Given a much more abundant clone one base away, this may be a read error. This chain uses TRBV15 with TRBJ2-3; the D call may be TRBD1 or TRBD2 (5 bases each). Looked up from germline, CDR1 is LNHNV and CDR2 is YYDKDF (reference sequence). V was shortened by 8 bases and J by 2 bases, with 23 bases between the two germline ends. CDR3 length: 17 residues. Written as DNA, the CDR3 is TGTGCCACCGGCTTCCGGGACCCCTCCATTTTCACAGATACGCAGTATTTT. Protein: CATGFRDPSIFTDTQYF.

This clonotype was detected only a few times. V usage is TRBV7-9 and J usage is TRBJ1-2; D remains ambiguous. CDR1 is SEHNR and CDR2 is FQNEAQ in the germline V gene (reference sequence). The CDR3 runs to 15 residues. V lost 5 bases and J lost 5, with 18 bases in between. CDR3 sequence: CASSLSHSNLYGYTF. CDR3 sequence (DNA): TGTGCCAGCAGCCTATCCCACAGCAATTTGTATGGCTACACCTTC.

This clonotype was observed a handful of times. The chain uses TRBV14 and TRBJ1-2, with no clear D. The ends were cut back, 6 bases at V and 1 base at J, with 15 bases in the middle. Germline CDR1 reads SGHDN; CDR2 reads FVKESK. The CDR3 consists of 15 residues. In DNA, the CDR3 is TGTGCCAGCAGTCAGCGACAAACCCTTAACTATGGCTACACCTTC. It is translated as CASSQRQTLNYGYTF. The full variable domain, rest sourced from reference TRBV14 and TRBJ1-2, is EAGVTQFPSHSVIEKGQTVTLRCDPISGHDNLYWYRRVMGKEIKFLLHFVKESKQDESGMPNNRFLAERTGGTYSTLKVQPAELEDSGVYFCASSQRQTLNYGYTFGSGTRLTVV.